Described below is a single T cell receptor (beta chain) sequence and its context. The sample is drawn from a study of control samples from healthy donors and cancer patients. Trimming pared 0 bases from V and 1 base from J, leaving 10 bases between. Germline CDR1 and CDR2: LNHNV and YYDKDF (reference sequence). The CDR3 consists of 15 residues. Clones were sequenced by immunoSEQ multiplex PCR, and TCRdb holds only the in-frame ones, with some missing. The sample consists of some 210,000 clones, about 90% of them appearing once. Sequenced input: blood. The V gene is TRBV15, the J gene TRBJ2-7, with no clear D. This clonotype was sampled from a man between 25 and 39 years old in good health. CDR3 region: CATSRESSSSYEQYF. The CDR3 DNA follows: TGTGCCACCAGCAGAGAATCGTCATCATCCTACGAGCAGTACTTC.